This T cell receptor (beta chain) was identified during a study of response to subunit inactivated influenza vaccine. Overall study results and limits: Each seasonal flu vaccination may recruit only limited new T cells, authors suggested.

This clonotype occurred many times. Its specificity is unknown. V shed 4 bases and J 3 bases; nucleotides not matched to a gene: 12. From germline, CDR1 is MGHRA and CDR2 YSYEKL. This CDR3 has 17 amino acids. TCRdb used MiXCR to reprocess the RT-PCR reads, holding one entry per CDR3 protein. The sample lists about half a million distinct CDR3 sequences; less than 8% were seen once. Sequences were derived from PBMCs from blood, sampled less than 25 months after vaccination. This sequence originates from a man in his fifties or sixties who received an inactivated influenza vaccine. V gene TRBV4-1 combines with J gene TRBJ2-5; 9 nucleotides align to TRBD1. The CDR3 is CASSRQFATGGEETQYF. The CDR3 DNA is TGCGCCAGCAGCCGCCAGTTTGCGACAGGGGGGGAAGAGACCCAGTACTTC.